These 2 T cell receptor beta chains were sequenced from one sample in a study of technical replicates of blood from a few donors. The method was immunoSEQ multiplex PCR; TCRdb's version includes in-frame clones alone and lacks a portion of them. The sample lists about 82,000 clones; about 93% were seen once. Sequencing used T cells isolated from PBMCs. The receptors were sampled from a human donor in good health.

CDR3: CASSQVGLAGGHEQFF. The CDR3, as DNA: TGCGCCAGCAGCCAAGTCGGTCTAGCGGGAGGTCATGAGCAGTTCTTC. The chain carries TRBV4-1 and TRBJ2-1; TRBD2 matches 11 bases. V gave up 1 base and J gave up 8 bases; unmatched junction bases: 7. Looked up from germline, CDR1 is MGHRA and CDR2 is YSYEKL. The CDR3 is 16 residues long.

The rearrangement uses TRBV5-6 and TRBJ2-1; D remains unclear. Looked up from germline, CDR1 is SGHDT and CDR2 is YYEEEE. V was pared by 1 base and J by 14 bases, with 4 bases between. This CDR3 comprises 9 residues. The CDR3 loop reads CASSLIKFF. CDR3 DNA sequence: TGTGCCAGCAGCTTGATCAAGTTCTTC.